This T cell receptor beta chain emerged from a study of blood T cell repertoires in COVID-19 (dated by TCRdb to 2020 to 2022). General notes on the study: Collaborator samples came from the United States, Italy and Spain and covered acute and convalescent phases of COVID-19. The prospective study material was composed of cDNA or gDNA derived from T cells, B-cell-depleted T cells, or PBMCs. Deeply sampled blood TCRbeta repertoires from subjects exposed to, actively infected with, or recovered from COVID-19 were included in the dataset. The repertoires were released in a freely available public database meant as a resource for research on the immune response to SARS-CoV-2. The samples were drawn from the first 160 participants of the ongoing ImmuneRACE study and from 1,200 or so subjects provided by 6 global collaborators. Sample metadata almost always included a de-identified subject ID, COVID-19 status, age in years and sex. HLA class I and class II types, where available, came from metadata supplied by the sample provider rather than from assay-based typing. Paper-wide results and their limitations: How much clinical and demographic metadata was included differed by source and by participant, and the metadata was provided uncurated.

Collaborating institutions collected whole blood in K2EDTA tubes following their own protocols. For TCRbeta analysis, collaborators shipped samples as frozen whole blood, isolated PBMCs, or DNA extracted from either of those sample types. TCRbeta CDR3 regions were amplified from genomic DNA by means of the immunoSEQ Assay, a bias-controlled multiplex PCR. Turning to the authors' computational methods: Within the assay, amplification of reference gene primers was used to estimate how many nucleated cells each sample contained. To quantify the absolute abundance of each unique TCRbeta CDR3 rearrangement, sequence reads were collapsed and filtered. For each sample, productive Simpson clonality was calculated as the square root of Simpson's diversity index over productive rearrangements. TCRdb took this table from immuneACCESS and kept in-frame rearrangements with V and J called. Such tables lack part of the clones; where checked against another copy, unresolved V genes explain under half of the gap, and the rest is unexplained. The V and J calls and the clone size are those of that table, but D and trimming were determined from the DNA. Within this sample are about 140,000 clones, with just under 90% of them counted one time only. Jointly, the top ten make up roughly 11% of the sample.

From V the trimming removes 4 bases and from J it removes 4 bases, while the gene matches leave 7 bases of the junction unaccounted for. The cysteine opens and the phenylalanine closes a CDR3 of 15 amino acids. Only the CDR3 part of the read is kept: 45 bases, read in frame from the first base. Reading the germline V gene gives CDR1 LGHNA and CDR2 YNFKEQ. Judged by its sample share, this clone qualifies as medium-sized (0.01 to 0.1%). Its antigen is unknown. No base quality values were provided; no much bigger clone lies one nucleotide off. This clonotype originated in a woman over 75 with acute or convalescent COVID-19. The chain is assembled from TRBV4-2 and TRBJ1-2; 9 middle bases align to TRBD1. Specimen: peripheral blood. The nucleotide sequence is TGTGCCAGCAGCCGTACACCGGGACAGGGCTATGGCTACACCTTC. This gives the protein CASSRTPGQGYGYTF.